These 16 T cell receptor beta chains came from one sample sequenced in a study of blood T cell repertoires in COVID-19. The protocol was immunoSEQ multiplex PCR, while the TCRdb copy is restricted to in-frame clones and leaves out a portion. The top ten clones hold 2% to 3% of a sample with hundreds of thousands of clones, approximately 92% of them seen once. The sample was PBMCs or T cells enriched from blood (not recorded which). These receptor sequences come from a woman under 30 who had recovered from COVID-19.

The chain has TRBV2 and TRBJ1-6, with D uncertain. The length of the CDR3 is 14 residues. Between the trimmed V and J ends, which lost 7 bases and 1 base, there was a span of 8 bases. Per the germline V gene, CDR1 is SNHLY and CDR2 is FYNNEI. In nucleotides, the CDR3 is TGTGCCAGCACCCCGGGGTCCTATAATTCACCCCTCCACTTT. It is translated as CASTPGSYNSPLHF.

J is TRBJ2-3 and V is TRBV10-3; TRBD2 matches at 12 bases. The V gene end was trimmed by 5 bases and the J gene end by 4 bases; junction bases not matched to a gene: 4. Germline-derived CDR1 and CDR2 are ENHRY and SYGVKD. The CDR3 covers 15 residues. The chain's CDR3 is CAISLAGGSADTQYF. The CDR3 DNA sequence: TGTGCCATCAGTCTAGCGGGGGGGAGTGCAGATACGCAGTATTTT.

The chain recombines TRBV10-3 with TRBJ2-3; the D is unclear. CDR3 length: 14 residues. Trimming removed 8 bases from V and 0 bases from J, with 12 bases in between. Germline values: CDR1 ENHRY, CDR2 SYGVKD. CDR3 region: CAIAAVTSTDTQYF. CDR3 DNA: TGTGCCATCGCGGCAGTCACTAGCACAGATACGCAGTATTTT.

The rearrangement uses TRBV27 and TRBJ1-2, with no clear D. Germline CDR1 MNHEY, CDR2 SMNVEV (reference sequence). The V end was cut by 5 bases, the J end by 0 bases, with 19 bases between. This CDR3 comprises 17 residues. Here the CDR3 reads CASSPGSGYLANYGYTF. The DNA for the CDR3 is TGTGCCAGCAGTCCCGGGTCGGGGTATTTAGCTAACTATGGCTACACCTTC.

The chain carries TRBV12-3 or TRBV12-4 and TRBJ1-1, with a weak D call TRBD1 (6 bases). V gave up 6 bases and J gave up 11 bases, with 13 bases separating them. CDR3 length: 11 amino acids. The CDR3 DNA is TGTGCCAGCAGCCCAGGGGTGGAGGCTTTCTTT. As protein: CASSPGVEAFF.

This chain links TRBV5-4 with TRBJ2-2; D gene uncertain. The V gene lost 2 bases and the J gene lost 6 bases, with 5 bases spanning the gap. This CDR3 has 12 amino acids. Germline CDR1 is SGHNT and CDR2 is YYREEE (reference sequence). CDR3 in DNA: TGTGCCAGCAGCTTAGCCCCCGGGGAGCTGTTTTTT. Protein: CASSLAPGELFF.

The chain couples TRBV21-1 to TRBJ1-2. TRBV21-1 is deemed a pseudogene. The CDR3 has 17 residues. CDR3: CASSKVAYETYNYGYTF. In nucleotides, the CDR3 is TGTGCCAGCAGCAAAGTAGCGTACGAGACTTATAACTATGGCTACACCTTC.

This clone showed up just a few times. The chain carries TRBV7-9 and TRBJ2-1, with D perhaps TRBD2 (5 bases). Germline-derived CDR1 and CDR2 are SEHNR and FQNEAQ (reference sequence). V lost 3 bases, J lost 1 base, and 10 bases lay in between. The CDR3 is 15 residues long. The CDR3 loop is CASSFPGNSYNEQFF. The CDR3 DNA follows: TGTGCCAGCAGCTTTCCGGGGAATTCCTACAATGAGCAGTTCTTC. Supplemented by reference TRBV7-9 and TRBJ2-1, the full variable domain reads DTGVSQNPRHKITKRGQNVTFRCDPISEHNRLYWYRQTLGQGPEFLTYFQNEAQLEKSRLLSDRFSAERPKGSFSTLEIQRTEQGDSAMYLCASSFPGNSYNEQFFGPGTRLTVL.

V and J are TRBV6-5 and TRBJ1-2, with D maybe TRBD1 (5 bases). The germline V gene encodes CDR1 MNHEY and CDR2 SVGAGI. The CDR3 spans 16 residues. V gave up 2 bases and J gave up 1 base, with 14 bases separating them. The CDR3 DNA follows: TGTGCCAGCAGTTACCACCCTGGGGGGATTAACTATGGCTACACCTTC. Its protein product is CASSYHPGGINYGYTF.

The chain carries TRBV19 and TRBJ1-2; tentative D call: TRBD1 (6 bases). This CDR3 contains 13 residues. Germline CDR1 and CDR2: LNHDA and SQIVND (reference sequence). The ends were cut back, 5 bases at V and 3 bases at J, with 10 bases in the middle. CDR3 bases: TGTGCCAGTAGTGGGGGCTTCGACTATGGCTACACCTTC. Translated: CASSGGFDYGYTF.

The genes are TRBV19 and TRBJ1-1; D possibly corresponds to TRBD1 (6 bases). Germline V gene data show CDR1 as LNHDA and CDR2 as SQIVND (reference sequence). The length of the CDR3 is 15 residues. The ends were cut back, 2 bases at V and 7 bases at J, with 17 bases in the middle. DNA for the CDR3: TGTGCCAGTAGTATACTCCCCAGGGGTGACGGTGAAGCTTTCTTT. It is translated as CASSILPRGDGEAFF.

The DNA for the CDR3 is TGTGCCAGCATTAGGGGTCTAGGAGAGACCCAGTACTTC. Residues: CASIRGLGETQYF. The chain employs TRBV2 and TRBJ2-5; maybe TRBD1 (5 bases). Germline loops: CDR1 SNHLY, CDR2 FYNNEI. The CDR3 consists of 13 residues. V was trimmed by 7 bases and J by 4 bases, leaving 13 bases between them.

This chain links TRBV11-2 with TRBJ1-4, with unresolved D. CDR1 and CDR2 (germline): SGHAT, FQNNGV. V was shortened by 0 bases and J by 5 bases, with 10 bases between the two germline ends. The CDR3 runs to 15 residues. The CDR3 DNA sequence: TGTGCCAGCAGCTTAGAACAGCGGAGAAATGAAAAACTGTTTTTT. As protein: CASSLEQRRNEKLFF.

This clone appeared a few times. The gene calls are TRBV6-1 and TRBJ2-2; 10 nucleotides agree with TRBD1. The junction had 1 base not matched to a gene; V was cut back by 0 bases and J by 6 bases. Germline loops: CDR1 MNHNS, CDR2 SASEGT. The CDR3 is 15 amino acids. The CDR3 protein is CASSEADRGSGELFF. Written as DNA, the CDR3 is TGTGCCAGCAGTGAAGCGGACAGGGGGTCCGGGGAGCTGTTTTTT.

This clone appeared a few times. The V call is TRBV3-1 (or the pseudogene TRBV3-2), the J call TRBJ2-2; TRBD1 agrees at 7 bases. After removal of 3 bases from V and 7 bases from J, the junction contained 8 bases not matched to a gene. Germline values: CDR1 LGHDT, CDR2 YNNKEL (reference sequence). The CDR3 totals 15 residues. The CDR3 spells CASSQDGQGVGELFF. The CDR3 region has the DNA TGTGCCAGCAGCCAGGACGGCCAGGGGGTCGGGGAGCTGTTTTTT.

V usage is TRBV19 and J usage is TRBJ1-5; possibly TRBD1 for D (6 bases). Between the trimmed V and J ends, which lost 9 bases and 0 bases, there was a span of 12 bases. The CDR3 runs to 14 residues. Germline V gene lookup returns CDR1 LNHDA and CDR2 SQIVND (reference sequence). CDR3: CASTQGYSNQPQHF. Written as DNA, the CDR3 is TGTGCCAGCACGCAGGGGTATAGCAATCAGCCCCAGCATTTT.